The 26 T cell receptor beta chains below come from one sample, sequenced in a study of early T cells in non-severe SARS-CoV-2 infection. TCRdb recomputed calls from the 5' RACE reads with MiXCR, one row per CDR3 protein. This sample carries about 25,000 distinct CDR3 sequences, about 4% of them seen once, and the ten largest clones take 9% to 12%. Specimen: whole blood. These receptors were obtained from an adult who was a healthcare worker with PCR-confirmed SARS-CoV-2 infection or an uninfected control (not recorded which).

Many counts were recorded for this clonotype. This rearrangement joins TRBV7-6 to TRBJ2-1; 10 bases align to TRBD2. Germline values: CDR1 SGHVS, CDR2 FNYEAQ. This CDR3 is built from 17 residues. J lost 2 bases, V lost 0 bases, and 4 bases had no gene match. CDR3 amino acids: CASSLATSGNPYNEQFF. The CDR3 nucleotides are TGTGCCAGCAGCTTAGCAACTAGCGGGAATCCCTACAATGAGCAGTTCTTC. Variable domain in full (rest from reference TRBV7-6 and TRBJ2-1): GAGVSQSPRYKVTKRGQDVALRCDPISGHVSLYWYRQALGQGPEFLTYFNYEAQQDKSGLPNDRFSAERPEGSISTLTIQRTEQRDSAMYRCASSLATSGNPYNEQFFGPGTRLTVL.

This clonotype has at least ten counts. CDR3 in DNA: TGTGCCAGCAGCGTTGGCGGAAGAGTACCAGATACGCAGTATTTT. Amino acid sequence: CASSVGGRVPDTQYF. This chain connects TRBV9 to TRBJ2-3, with D uncertain. Looked up from germline, CDR1 is SGDLS and CDR2 is YYNGEE. This CDR3 is built from 15 residues. V lost 2 bases and J 4 bases, leaving 14 bases between the germline ends.

This clonotype is termed medium-sized. The CDR3 nucleotides read TGCAGCGTTGAAGGTCAAGGACCCAGAGCCTACAATGAGCAGTTCTTC. It specifies CSVEGQGPRAYNEQFF. V is TRBV29-1 and J is TRBJ2-1; no firm D call. Germline lookup yields CDR1 SQVTM and CDR2 ANQGSEA. Trimming took 1 base from V and 2 from J, leaving 15 bases between them. The CDR3 is 16 residues long.

Many counts were recorded for this clonotype. The V call is TRBV20-1, the J call TRBJ2-7; 10 bases align to TRBD2. V trimming: 6 bases; J trimming: 5 bases; junction bases outside the gene matches: 4. Germline CDR1 is DFQATT and CDR2 is SNEGSKA (reference sequence). This CDR3 region has 12 residues. The CDR3 sequence: CSAPGLADEQYF. The CDR3 DNA is TGCAGTGCCCCCGGACTAGCGGACGAGCAGTACTTC.

The chain has TRBV11-2 and TRBJ2-1; 7 bases are a match to TRBD1. From germline, CDR1 is SGHAT and CDR2 FQNNGV. J was trimmed by 0 bases and V by 5 bases; bases with no gene match: 7. This CDR3 is 16 amino acids long. DNA for the CDR3: TGTGCCAGCAGCGACTACAGGGGTAGCTCCTACAATGAGCAGTTCTTC. It codes for CASSDYRGSSYNEQFF.

This clonotype was seen ten or more times. V is TRBV20-1 and J is TRBJ2-5; 13 nucleotides line up with TRBD2. Germline V gene sequence: CDR1 DFQATT, CDR2 SNEGSKA (reference sequence). Unmatched junction bases numbered 5, after V lost 5 bases and J lost 5 bases. The CDR3 consists of 14 residues. CDR3 amino acids: CSAGTSGIVETQYF. Written as DNA, the CDR3 is TGCAGTGCTGGGACTAGCGGGATAGTCGAGACCCAGTACTTC.

This clonotype has at least ten counts. The chain has TRBV6-2 or TRBV6-3 and TRBJ2-5; a possible D gene is TRBD2 (6 bases). The CDR3 sequence is 14 residues long. Germline lookup yields CDR1 MNHEY and CDR2 SVGEGT. V lost 8 bases and J 2 bases, leaving 15 bases between the germline ends. Here the CDR3 reads CASAEAGGQETQYF. The CDR3 DNA reads TGTGCCAGCGCGGAGGCCGGGGGTCAAGAGACCCAGTACTTC.

Many counts were recorded for this clonotype. This chain links TRBV7-6 with TRBJ2-2, with TRBD2 identical over 14 bases. J lost 5 bases, V lost 5 bases, and 4 bases had no gene match. CDR1 and CDR2 from the germline V gene are SGHVS and FNYEAQ. The CDR3 covers 16 residues. The CDR3 region has the DNA TGTGCCAGCAGCAAGGGACTAGCGGGAGATACCGGGGAGCTGTTTTTT. It codes for CASSKGLAGDTGELFF.

This clonotype was found a few times. Here the CDR3 DNA reads TGTGCCAGCAGCGTAGTATGGGACAGAGCAGAAGCTTTCTTT. This codes for CASSVVWDRAEAFF. The chain combines TRBV9 with TRBJ1-1; the match to TRBD1 covers 7 bases. The junction had 7 bases not matched to a gene; V was cut back by 0 bases and J by 8 bases. CDR3 length equals 14 residues. In germline, CDR1 is SGDLS, CDR2 YYNGEE.

This clonotype was seen a few times. This rearrangement joins TRBV11-1 to TRBJ2-7; D gene unclear. This CDR3 is built from 12 residues. Germline CDR1 is SGHAT and CDR2 is FQDESV (reference sequence). Trimming took 5 bases from V and 5 from J, leaving 10 bases between them. The CDR3 region is CASSPGRHEQYF. The CDR3 bases are TGTGCCAGCAGCCCCGGCAGGCACGAGCAGTACTTC.

The rearrangement links TRBV10-3 to TRBJ2-3; D gene unclear. Germline-derived CDR1 and CDR2 are ENHRY and SYGVKD. The germline V and J ends were trimmed by 5 bases and 1 base, with 4 bases remaining between them. The CDR3 runs to 12 residues. The CDR3 nucleotides are TGTGCCATCAGTAGCGGCACAGATACGCAGTATTTT. It is translated as CAISSGTDTQYF.

In this sample, this clonotype turned up many times. The rearrangement joins TRBV28 to TRBJ1-3; 7 bases are shared with TRBD1. Unmatched junction bases numbered 9, after V lost 6 bases and J lost 4 bases. The CDR3 has 15 amino acids. Germline lookup yields CDR1 MDHEN and CDR2 SYDVKM. The CDR3 here is CASSSPGTAGNTIYF. CDR3 nucleotide sequence: TGTGCCAGCAGCTCTCCCGGGACAGCCGGAAACACCATATATTTT.

This clonotype was observed many times. The rearrangement links TRBV18 to TRBJ2-1, with 8 bases fitting TRBD1. Germline CDR1 KGHSH, CDR2 LQKENI. This CDR3 is 14 amino acids long. J lost 6 bases, V lost 4 bases, and 5 bases had no gene match. The chain's CDR3 is CASSRWDRPNEQFF. The CDR3 DNA is TGTGCCAGCTCACGATGGGACAGGCCCAATGAGCAGTTCTTC.

This clonotype has ten or more counts. This chain joins TRBV7-2 and TRBJ2-1; TRBD2 might be the D (5 bases). V was shortened by 5 bases and J by 7 bases, with 18 bases between the two germline ends. The CDR3 runs to 15 residues. Germline-derived CDR1 and CDR2 are SGHTA and FQGNSA. CDR3 nucleotides: TGTGCCAGCAGCCGGATCCGAGGGCCCGGTAATGAGCAGTTCTTC. Protein sequence: CASSRIRGPGNEQFF.

This clonotype was picked up many times. The rearrangement uses TRBV20-1 and TRBJ2-7; TRBD1 aligns across 10 bases. CDR1 DFQATT and CDR2 SNEGSKA come from the germline V gene (reference sequence). This CDR3 is built from 14 residues. V lost 2 bases to trimming and J lost 5 bases; unmatched junction nucleotides: 6. The chain's CDR3 is CSARPGTGVHEQYF. The DNA for the CDR3 is TGCAGTGCTAGACCCGGGACAGGGGTGCACGAGCAGTACTTC.

There are many counts of this clonotype. The gene calls are TRBV29-1 and TRBJ2-3; TRBD1 aligns across 9 bases. The CDR3 spans 14 residues. Per the germline V gene, CDR1 is SQVTM and CDR2 is ANQGSEA. Unmatched junction bases numbered 6, after V lost 6 bases and J lost 2 bases. Here the CDR3 DNA reads TGCAGCGTCCTACAGGGGGCCGTCACAGATACGCAGTATTTT. This codes for CSVLQGAVTDTQYF.

This clonotype has a count of ten or more. J is TRBJ1-1 and V is TRBV27; D remains unclear. V dropped 0 bases and J dropped 0 bases, with 8 bases sitting between them. The CDR3 is 15 amino acids. Germline V CDR1 and CDR2: MNHEY, SMNVEV (reference sequence). CDR3 nucleotide sequence: TGTGCCAGCAGTTTATCGGGGAATATGAACACTGAAGCTTTCTTT. Translating gives CASSLSGNMNTEAFF.

This clonotype was counted many times. The V call is TRBV11-2, the J call TRBJ2-2, with D possibly being TRBD2 (5 bases). The CDR3 sequence is 16 residues long. Germline V gene lookup returns CDR1 SGHAT and CDR2 FQNNGV. The ends were cut back, 5 bases at V and 5 bases at J, with 18 bases in the middle. The CDR3 reads CASSQRTAELTGELFF. In DNA form, the CDR3 reads TGTGCCAGCAGCCAAAGGACTGCCGAGCTAACCGGGGAGCTGTTTTTT.

This clonotype was observed at least ten times. CDR3 DNA sequence: TGTGCCAGCAGCTTAGCCCAACAGGGGGCCGAGCAGTACTTC. Encoded protein: CASSLAQQGAEQYF. This chain joins TRBV7-9 and TRBJ2-7, with 9 bases fitting TRBD1. CDR3 length: 14 residues. Germline V gene data show CDR1 as SEHNR and CDR2 as FQNEAQ (reference sequence). J was trimmed by 6 bases and V by 0 bases; bases with no gene match: 3.

The V and J genes are TRBV11-2 and TRBJ1-2; D gene uncertain. This CDR3 spans 13 amino acids. Trimming removed 3 bases at V and 8 bases at J, with 13 bases between. Germline V gives CDR1 SGHAT, CDR2 FQNNGV. CDR3 DNA: TGTGCCAGCAGCTTCTCCGTAGTCAACGGCTACACCTTC. Translating gives CASSFSVVNGYTF. The variable domain in full, completed from reference TRBV11-2 and TRBJ1-2, reads EAGVAQSPRYKIIEKRQSVAFWCNPISGHATLYWYQQILGQGPKLLIQFQNNGVVDDSQLPKDRFSAERLKGVDSTLKIQPAKLEDSAVYLCASSFSVVNGYTFGSGTRLTVV.

This clonotype was seen many times. The chain has TRBV10-2 and TRBJ1-1; D unresolved. This CDR3 contains 16 residues. Germline V gives CDR1 WSHSY, CDR2 SAAADI. V lost 4 bases and J lost 8, with 23 bases in between. The CDR3: CASSGEKGRREVEAFF. The CDR3 nucleotides read TGCGCCAGCAGTGGGGAGAAGGGCAGGAGGGAAGTGGAAGCTTTCTTT.

This clonotype was picked up many times. The chain has TRBV6-1 and TRBJ2-1, with 7 positions matching TRBD1. Germline CDR1 is MNHNS and CDR2 is SASEGT. The CDR3 totals 14 residues. Trimming removed 5 bases from V and 3 bases from J; junction bases left unmatched: 4. The CDR3 loop is CASSTGTDYNEQFF. The DNA for the CDR3 is TGTGCCAGCAGTACCGGGACAGACTACAATGAGCAGTTCTTC.

This clonotype showed up many times. The chain is built from TRBV9 and TRBJ1-1; 7 bases are shared with TRBD1. The germline gives CDR1 SGDLS, CDR2 YYNGEE. V lost 2 bases, J lost 0 bases, and 1 base stayed unmatched. The CDR3 is made up of 14 amino acids. CDR3 sequence: CASSVGQMNTEAFF. The CDR3 DNA is TGTGCCAGCAGCGTGGGACAGATGAACACTGAAGCTTTCTTT.

This clonotype was recorded many times. The J gene is TRBJ2-7, the V gene TRBV29-1, with TRBD2 identical over 9 bases. The CDR3 is 13 residues long. CDR1 is SQVTM, CDR2 ANQGSEA, per germline. V shed 3 bases, J shed 4 bases, and the junction held 4 bases outside the gene matches. The CDR3 DNA is TGCAGCGTTGATAGCGGGGGCGGGTACGAGCAGTACTTC. Protein sequence: CSVDSGGGYEQYF.

The sample holds a few counts of this clonotype. The chain's CDR3 is CAISDLITDQETQYF. The CDR3 region has the DNA TGTGCCATCAGTGATCTCATAACAGACCAAGAGACCCAGTACTTC. The V call is TRBV10-3, the J call TRBJ2-5; no reliable D call. This CDR3 is 15 amino acids long. Trimming removed 3 bases from V and 0 bases from J, with 11 bases in between. The germline V gene has CDR1 ENHRY and CDR2 SYGVKD.

The sample holds many counts of this clonotype. The chain couples TRBV18 to TRBJ2-3, with a tentative D call TRBD2 (6 bases). V was pared by 0 bases and J by 2 bases, with 9 bases between. This CDR3 is built from 15 residues. The germline CDR1 and CDR2 sequences are KGHSH and LQKENI. The chain's CDR3 is CASSPPSGNTDTQYF. CDR3 DNA: TGTGCCAGCTCACCACCTAGCGGAAACACAGATACGCAGTATTTT.